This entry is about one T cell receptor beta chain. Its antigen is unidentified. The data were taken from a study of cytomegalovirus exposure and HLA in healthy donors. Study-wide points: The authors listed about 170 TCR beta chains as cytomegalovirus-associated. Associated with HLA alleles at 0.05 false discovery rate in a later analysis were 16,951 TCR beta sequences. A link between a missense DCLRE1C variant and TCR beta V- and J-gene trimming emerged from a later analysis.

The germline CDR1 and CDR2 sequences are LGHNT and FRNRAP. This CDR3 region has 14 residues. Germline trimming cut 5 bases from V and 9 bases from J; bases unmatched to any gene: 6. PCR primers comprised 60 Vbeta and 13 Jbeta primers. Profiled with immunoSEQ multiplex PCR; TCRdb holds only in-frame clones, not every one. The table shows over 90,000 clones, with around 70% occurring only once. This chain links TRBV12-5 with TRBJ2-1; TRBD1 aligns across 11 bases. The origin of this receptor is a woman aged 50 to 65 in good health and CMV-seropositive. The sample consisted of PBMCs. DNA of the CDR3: TGTGCTAGTGGTCCGGGGACAGGGGGAAGTGAGCAGTTCTTC. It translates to CASGPGTGGSEQFF.